Listed below are T cell receptor beta chains from one sample, sequenced in a study of cytomegalovirus exposure and HLA in healthy donors. TCRdb keeps only in-frame clones here, not all; method: immunoSEQ multiplex PCR. The data show roughly 190,000 clones, about 82% seen once. Sequencing was performed on PBMCs. These receptors came from a woman aged 18-29 years in good health and CMV-seronegative. Both conserved end residues are part of each CDR3. Fields, in order: D gene, V gene, clone size, J gene, CDR3 protein, CDR3 DNA. The D gene is left open where the match is weak. Clone size is given for some rows only: seen once, a few or many times, or a class if the clone is expanded.

TRBD1,TRBV30,.,TRBJ1-5,CAWGQGLSWPQHF,TGTGCCTGGGGACAGGGACTATCATGGCCCCAGCATTTT
TRBD2,TRBV2,.,TRBJ2-5,CASSGLVAPETQYF,TGTGCCAGCAGCGGACTAGTGGCTCCAGAGACCCAGTACTTC
TRBD1,TRBV4-1,.,TRBJ1-2,CASSLQGARNDGYTF,TGCGCCAGCAGCCTTCAGGGGGCTAGGAATGATGGCTACACCTTC
TRBD1,TRBV9,once,TRBJ2-7,CASSVGDSTYEQYF,TGTGCCAGCAGCGTAGGGGACAGCACCTACGAGCAGTACTTC
.,TRBV7-9,.,TRBJ2-7,CASSHRTSYEQYF,TGTGCCAGCAGTCATAGGACATCCTACGAGCAGTACTTC
TRBD1,TRBV27,.,TRBJ1-2,CASSLSGTGVGYTF,TGTGCCAGCAGTTTGTCAGGGACAGGGGTCGGCTACACCTTC
TRBD1,TRBV5-4,.,TRBJ2-7,CASSSRTGDYEQYF,TGTGCCAGCAGCTCACGGACAGGGGATTACGAGCAGTACTTC
.,TRBV7-6,.,TRBJ2-2,CASSWGTPTGELFF,TGTGCCAGCAGCTGGGGCACACCCACCGGGGAGCTGTTTTTT
.,TRBV11-3,once,TRBJ2-1,CASSLSHLNNEQFF,TGTGCCAGCAGCTTATCGCATCTAAACAATGAGCAGTTCTTC
.,TRBV7-9,.,TRBJ1-5,CASSLQGVVQPQHF,TGTGCCAGCAGCCTACAGGGTGTGGTTCAGCCCCAGCATTTT
TRBD1,TRBV2,once,TRBJ1-1,CASSLQGVARAFF,TGTGCCAGCAGCCTGCAGGGGGTTGCTAGAGCTTTCTTT
TRBD2,TRBV7-2,.,TRBJ2-1,CASSSSGRRRFF,TGTGCCAGCAGCTCCAGCGGGAGGAGGCGGTTCTTC
TRBD2,TRBV19,.,TRBJ2-7,CASKSGGAYEQYF,TGTGCCAGTAAAAGCGGGGGGGCCTACGAGCAGTACTTC
TRBD1,TRBV7-8,.,TRBJ1-1,CANSLNAGTGVTEAFF,TGTGCCAACAGCTTAAATGCCGGGACAGGGGTCACTGAAGCTTTCTTT
.,TRBV27,.,TRBJ2-5,CASKTGLAGSRGETQYF,TGTGCCAGCAAAACGGGACTGGCGGGGTCTCGTGGAGAGACCCAGTACTTC
.,TRBV7-2,.,TRBJ1-1,CASSLSGSMNTEAFF,TGTGCCAGCAGCCTTAGCGGCAGTATGAACACTGAAGCTTTCTTT
.,TRBV19,.,TRBJ1-5,CASSMGGSYNQPQHF,TGTGCCAGTAGTATGGGGGGTAGCTATAATCAGCCCCAGCATTTT
TRBD1,TRBV19,.,TRBJ1-2,CASTTGAVNYGYTF,TGTGCCAGTACCACAGGGGCCGTTAACTATGGCTACACCTTC
TRBD2,TRBV5-1,.,TRBJ2-1,CASVLAGGAREQFF,TGCGCCAGCGTACTAGCGGGAGGGGCTAGGGAGCAGTTCTTC
TRBD1,TRBV29-1,.,TRBJ2-6,CSVRTTGTGANVLTF,TGCAGCGTGCGCACGACAGGGACTGGGGCCAACGTCCTGACTTTC
TRBD1,TRBV18,.,TRBJ2-4,CASSEPGQGSQYF,TGTGCCAGCTCAGAACCCGGACAGGGGTCTCAGTACTTC
.,TRBV9,.,TRBJ2-7,CASSVEPHLGGAEQYF,TGTGCCAGCAGCGTAGAGCCCCACCTTGGAGGGGCCGAGCAGTACTTC
.,TRBV7-9,once,TRBJ1-2,CASSLTQGIDGYTF,TGTGCCAGCAGCTTAACACAGGGTATAGATGGCTACACCTTC
TRBD2,TRBV5-1,.,TRBJ2-3,CASSFSNLLTSGRVTDTQYF,TGCGCCAGCAGCTTTTCCAACTTGCTTACTAGCGGGAGGGTCACAGATACGCAGTATTTT
TRBD2,TRBV19,.,TRBJ2-5,CASSMRASGGGETQYF,TGTGCCAGTAGTATGAGAGCTAGCGGGGGAGGGGAGACCCAGTACTTC
TRBD1,TRBV27,.,TRBJ1-1,CASSKDRGQWGGTEAFF,TGTGCCAGCAGTAAGGACAGGGGGCAATGGGGTGGCACTGAAGCTTTCTTT
TRBD2,TRBV18,once,TRBJ2-3,CASSPPGSAGQDTQYF,TGTGCCAGCTCACCACCGGGTTCAGCGGGGCAGGATACGCAGTATTTT
.,TRBV11-2,once,TRBJ1-1,CASSQTGPNTEAFF,TGTGCCAGCAGCCAGACAGGCCCGAACACTGAAGCTTTCTTT
.,TRBV6-1,.,TRBJ2-1,CASIFAGLNEQFF,TGTGCCAGCATTTTCGCAGGACTTAATGAGCAGTTCTTC
TRBD1,TRBV6-5,.,TRBJ1-1,CASSRQGRAFF,TGTGCCAGCAGTCGACAGGGGAGAGCTTTCTTT
.,TRBV13,.,TRBJ2-1,CASSPRGSGYNEQFF,TGTGCCAGCAGCCCAAGAGGGAGTGGCTACAATGAGCAGTTCTTC
TRBD2,TRBV25-1,.,TRBJ2-7,CASSEWNRGGQAYEQYF,TGTGCCAGCAGTGAATGGAATCGGGGAGGGCAGGCCTACGAGCAGTACTTC
TRBD1,TRBV4-1,.,TRBJ1-2,CASSHADRGRYGYTF,TGCGCCAGCAGCCATGCGGACAGGGGGAGGTATGGCTACACCTTC
TRBD1,TRBV5-1,.,TRBJ1-1,CASSIGTANTEAFF,TGCGCCAGCAGCATCGGGACAGCGAACACTGAAGCTTTCTTT